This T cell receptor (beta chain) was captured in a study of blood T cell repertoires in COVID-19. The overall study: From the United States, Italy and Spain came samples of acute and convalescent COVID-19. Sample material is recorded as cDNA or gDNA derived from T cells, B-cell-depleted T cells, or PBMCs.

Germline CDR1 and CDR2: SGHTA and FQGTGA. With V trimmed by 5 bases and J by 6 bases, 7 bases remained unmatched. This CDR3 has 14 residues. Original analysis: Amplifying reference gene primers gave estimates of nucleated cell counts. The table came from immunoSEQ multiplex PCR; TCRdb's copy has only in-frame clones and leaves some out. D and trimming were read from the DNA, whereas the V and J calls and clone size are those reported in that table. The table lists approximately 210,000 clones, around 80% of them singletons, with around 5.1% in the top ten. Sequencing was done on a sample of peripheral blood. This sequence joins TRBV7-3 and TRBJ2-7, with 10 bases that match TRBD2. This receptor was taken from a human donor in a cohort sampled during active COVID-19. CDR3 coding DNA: TGTGCCAGCAGCACTGGGACTAGCGAAGGCGAGCAGTACTTC. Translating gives CASSTGTSEGEQYF.